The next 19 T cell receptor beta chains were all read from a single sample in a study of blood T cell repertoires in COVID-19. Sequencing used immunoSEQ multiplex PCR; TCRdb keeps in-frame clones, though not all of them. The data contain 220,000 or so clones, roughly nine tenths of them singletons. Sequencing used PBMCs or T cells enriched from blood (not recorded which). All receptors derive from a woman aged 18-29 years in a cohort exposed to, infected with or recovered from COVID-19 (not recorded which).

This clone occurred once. The chain's CDR3 is CASSQWWGQGTYNSPLHF. CDR3 nucleotide sequence: TGCGCCAGCAGCCAGTGGTGGGGACAGGGAACCTATAATTCACCCCTCCACTTT. The V call is TRBV4-1, the J call TRBJ1-6, with TRBD1 matching over 9 bases. Germline lookup yields CDR1 MGHRA and CDR2 YSYEKL. V lost 3 bases and J lost 2; bases outside the gene matches: 8. This CDR3 region has 18 residues.

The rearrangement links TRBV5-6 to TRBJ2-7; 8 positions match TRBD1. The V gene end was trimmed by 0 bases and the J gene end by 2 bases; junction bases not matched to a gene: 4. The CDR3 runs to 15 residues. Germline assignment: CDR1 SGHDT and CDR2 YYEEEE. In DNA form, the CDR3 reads TGTGCCAGCAGCTTGGTTTCGGACAGGGCCTACGAGCAGTACTTC. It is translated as CASSLVSDRAYEQYF.

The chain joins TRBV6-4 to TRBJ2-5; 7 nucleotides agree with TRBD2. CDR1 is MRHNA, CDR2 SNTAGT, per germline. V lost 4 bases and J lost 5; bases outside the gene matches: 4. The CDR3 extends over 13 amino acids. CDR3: CASSGAAGETQYF. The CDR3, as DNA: TGTGCCAGCAGTGGGGCAGCGGGGGAGACCCAGTACTTC.

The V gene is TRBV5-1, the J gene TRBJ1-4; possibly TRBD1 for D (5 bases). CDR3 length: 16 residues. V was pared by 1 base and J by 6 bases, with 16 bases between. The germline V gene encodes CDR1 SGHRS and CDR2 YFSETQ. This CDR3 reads CASSLSGDEVYEKLFF. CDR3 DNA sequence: TGCGCCAGCAGCTTGTCGGGGGATGAGGTGTATGAAAAACTGTTTTTT.

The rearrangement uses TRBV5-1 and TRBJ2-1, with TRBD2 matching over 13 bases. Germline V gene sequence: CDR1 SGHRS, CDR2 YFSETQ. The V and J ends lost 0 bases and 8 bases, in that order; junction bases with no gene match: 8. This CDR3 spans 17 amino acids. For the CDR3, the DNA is TGCGCCAGCAGCTTGGTTCCGACTAGCGGGGGGAGGGATGAGCAGTTCTTC. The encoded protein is CASSLVPTSGGRDEQFF.

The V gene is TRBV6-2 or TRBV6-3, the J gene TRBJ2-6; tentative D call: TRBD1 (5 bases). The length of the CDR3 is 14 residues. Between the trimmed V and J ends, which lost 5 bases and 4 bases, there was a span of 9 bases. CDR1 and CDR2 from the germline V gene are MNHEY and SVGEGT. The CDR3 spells CASSQGTGANVLTF. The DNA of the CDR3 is TGTGCCAGCAGTCAGGGTACCGGGGCCAACGTCCTGACTTTC.

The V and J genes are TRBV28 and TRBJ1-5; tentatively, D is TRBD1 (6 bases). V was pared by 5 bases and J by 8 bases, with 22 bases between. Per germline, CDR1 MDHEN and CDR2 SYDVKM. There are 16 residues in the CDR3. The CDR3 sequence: CASSPSGTTPGEPQHF. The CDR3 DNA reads TGTGCCAGCAGTCCATCCGGGACAACCCCAGGGGAGCCCCAGCATTTT.

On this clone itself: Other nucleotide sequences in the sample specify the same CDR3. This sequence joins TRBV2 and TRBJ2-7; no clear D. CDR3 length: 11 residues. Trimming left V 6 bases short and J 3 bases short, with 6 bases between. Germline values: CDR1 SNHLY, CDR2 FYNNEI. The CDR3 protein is CASSPVYEQYF. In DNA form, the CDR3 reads TGTGCCAGCAGCCCCGTCTACGAGCAGTACTTC.

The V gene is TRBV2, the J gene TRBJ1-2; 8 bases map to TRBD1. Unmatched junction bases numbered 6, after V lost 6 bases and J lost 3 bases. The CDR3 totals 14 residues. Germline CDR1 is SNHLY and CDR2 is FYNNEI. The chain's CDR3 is CASSEQGGYYGYTF. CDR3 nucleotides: TGTGCCAGCAGCGAACAGGGGGGTTACTATGGCTACACCTTC.

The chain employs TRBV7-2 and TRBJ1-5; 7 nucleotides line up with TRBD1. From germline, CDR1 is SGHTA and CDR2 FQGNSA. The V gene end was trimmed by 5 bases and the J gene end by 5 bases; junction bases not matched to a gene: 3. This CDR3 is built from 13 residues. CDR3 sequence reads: CASSLQGYQPQHF. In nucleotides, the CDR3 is TGTGCCAGCAGCCTACAGGGGTATCAGCCCCAGCATTTT.

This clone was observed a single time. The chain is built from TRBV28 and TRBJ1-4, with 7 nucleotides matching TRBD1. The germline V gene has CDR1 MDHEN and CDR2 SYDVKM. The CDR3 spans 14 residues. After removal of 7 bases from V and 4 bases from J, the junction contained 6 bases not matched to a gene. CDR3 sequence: CASTGDSVNEKLFF. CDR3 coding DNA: TGTGCCAGCACCGGGGACAGCGTTAATGAAAAACTGTTTTTT.

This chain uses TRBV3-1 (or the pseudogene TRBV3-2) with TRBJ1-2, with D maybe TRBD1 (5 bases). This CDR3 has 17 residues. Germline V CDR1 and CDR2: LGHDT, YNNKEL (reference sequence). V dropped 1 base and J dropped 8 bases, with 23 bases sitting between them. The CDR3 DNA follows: TGTGCCAGCAGCCAAGTCGGGGGAGCCACCCACGAGGTGGGCTACACCTTC. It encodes CASSQVGGATHEVGYTF.

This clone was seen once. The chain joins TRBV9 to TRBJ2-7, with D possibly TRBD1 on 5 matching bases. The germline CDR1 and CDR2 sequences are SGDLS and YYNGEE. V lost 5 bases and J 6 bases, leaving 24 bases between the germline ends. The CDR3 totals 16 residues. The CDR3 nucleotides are TGTGCCAGCAGTTCCCGGGCCGTGACAGTGGTATCCGAGCAGTACTTC. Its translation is CASSSRAVTVVSEQYF. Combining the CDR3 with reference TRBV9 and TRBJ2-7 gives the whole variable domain DSGVTQTPKHLITATGQRVTLRCSPRSGDLSVYWYQQSLDQGLQFLIQYYNGEERAKGNILERFSAQQFPDLHSELNLSSLELGDSALYFCASSSRAVTVVSEQYFGPGTRLTVT.

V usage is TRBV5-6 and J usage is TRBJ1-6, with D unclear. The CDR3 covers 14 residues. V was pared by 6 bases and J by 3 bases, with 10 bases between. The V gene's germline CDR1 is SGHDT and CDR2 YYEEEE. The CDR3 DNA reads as TGTGCCAGCACCGCTCTCAGCTATAATTCACCCCTCCACTTT. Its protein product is CASTALSYNSPLHF.

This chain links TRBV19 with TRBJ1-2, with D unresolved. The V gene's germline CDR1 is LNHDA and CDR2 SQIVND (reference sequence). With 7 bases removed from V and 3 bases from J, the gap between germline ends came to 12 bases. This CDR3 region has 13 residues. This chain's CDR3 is CASNGDWDYGYTF. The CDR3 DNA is TGTGCCAGTAACGGGGATTGGGACTATGGCTACACCTTC.

CDR3 in amino acids: CATSDRVLSQETQYF. The CDR3 nucleotides are TGTGCCACCAGTGACAGGGTACTCAGCCAAGAGACCCAGTACTTC. The rearrangement links TRBV24-1 to TRBJ2-5, with D possibly matching TRBD1 (5 bases). The CDR3 covers 15 residues. Between the trimmed V and J ends, which lost 4 bases and 1 base, there was a span of 12 bases. CDR1 KGHDR and CDR2 SFDVKD come from the germline V gene.

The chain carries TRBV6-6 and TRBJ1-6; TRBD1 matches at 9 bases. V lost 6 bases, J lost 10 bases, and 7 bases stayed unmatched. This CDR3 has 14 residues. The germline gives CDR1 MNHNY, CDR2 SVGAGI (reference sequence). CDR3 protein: CASSTGTGYSPLHF. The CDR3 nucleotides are TGTGCCAGCAGCACCGGGACAGGGTACTCACCCCTCCACTTT.

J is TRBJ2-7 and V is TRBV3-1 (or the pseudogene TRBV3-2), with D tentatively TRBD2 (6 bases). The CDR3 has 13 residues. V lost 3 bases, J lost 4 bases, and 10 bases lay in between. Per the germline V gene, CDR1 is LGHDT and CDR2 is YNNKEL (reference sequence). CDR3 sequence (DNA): TGTGCCAGCAGCCAGGCGGGGTATTACGAGCAGTACTTC. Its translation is CASSQAGYYEQYF.

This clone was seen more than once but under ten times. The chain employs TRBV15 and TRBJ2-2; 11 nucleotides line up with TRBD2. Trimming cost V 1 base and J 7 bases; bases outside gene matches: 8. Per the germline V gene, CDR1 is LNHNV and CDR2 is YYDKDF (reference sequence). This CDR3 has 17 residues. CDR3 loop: CATSRVFTSGRNGELFF. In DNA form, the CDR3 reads TGTGCCACCAGCAGAGTGTTCACTAGCGGGAGAAACGGGGAGCTGTTTTTT.